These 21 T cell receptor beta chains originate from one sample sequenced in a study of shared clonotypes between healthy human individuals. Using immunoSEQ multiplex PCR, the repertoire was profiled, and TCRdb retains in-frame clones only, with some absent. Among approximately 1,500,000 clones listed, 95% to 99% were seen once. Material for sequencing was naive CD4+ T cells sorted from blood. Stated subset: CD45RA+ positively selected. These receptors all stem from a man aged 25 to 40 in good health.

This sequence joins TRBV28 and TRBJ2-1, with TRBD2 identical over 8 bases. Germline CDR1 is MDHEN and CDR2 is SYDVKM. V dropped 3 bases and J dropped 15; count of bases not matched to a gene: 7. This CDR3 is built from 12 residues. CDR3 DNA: TGTGCCAGCAGTTTGATCGGGAGGGATCTGTTCTTC. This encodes CASSLIGRDLFF.

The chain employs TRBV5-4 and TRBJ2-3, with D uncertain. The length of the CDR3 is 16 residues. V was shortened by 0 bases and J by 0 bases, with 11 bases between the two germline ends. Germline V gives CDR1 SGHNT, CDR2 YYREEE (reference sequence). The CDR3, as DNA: TGTGCCAGCAGCTTGGGGGTAGTAGGAAGCACAGATACGCAGTATTTT. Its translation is CASSLGVVGSTDTQYF.

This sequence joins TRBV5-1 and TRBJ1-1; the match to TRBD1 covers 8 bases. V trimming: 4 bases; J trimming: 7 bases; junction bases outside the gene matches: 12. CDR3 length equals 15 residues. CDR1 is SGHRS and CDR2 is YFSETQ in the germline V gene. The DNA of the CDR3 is TGCGCCAGCAGCACGGGGCCAGGGGGCGATCATGAAGCTTTCTTT. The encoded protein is CASSTGPGGDHEAFF.

The CDR3 loop reads CASSQYRGTTEAFF. DNA of the CDR3: TGTGCCAGCAGCCAATACAGGGGGACCACTGAAGCTTTCTTT. This chain links TRBV7-9 with TRBJ1-1; 8 nucleotides match TRBD1. In germline, CDR1 is SEHNR, CDR2 FQNEAQ (reference sequence). There are 14 residues in the CDR3. Germline trimming cut 5 bases from V and 4 bases from J; bases unmatched to any gene: 6.

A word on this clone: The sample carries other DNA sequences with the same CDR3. CDR3 protein: CATSRDLPDTQYF. The CDR3 DNA reads TGTGCCACCAGCAGAGACCTGCCAGATACGCAGTATTTT. The J gene is TRBJ2-3, the V gene TRBV15; D unclear. The CDR3 has 13 residues. V gave up 0 bases and J gave up 4 bases, with 5 bases separating them. The germline V gene has CDR1 LNHNV and CDR2 YYDKDF (reference sequence).

For the CDR3, the DNA is TGTGCCAGCAGCTACACAACTAGCGGGTACACAGATACGCAGTATTTT. This translates into CASSYTTSGYTDTQYF. The V gene is TRBV7-9, the J gene TRBJ2-3, with TRBD2 identical over 9 bases. The CDR3 is 16 residues long. V lost 4 bases, J lost 2 bases, and 7 bases stayed unmatched. Germline CDR1 and CDR2: SEHNR and FQNEAQ (reference sequence).

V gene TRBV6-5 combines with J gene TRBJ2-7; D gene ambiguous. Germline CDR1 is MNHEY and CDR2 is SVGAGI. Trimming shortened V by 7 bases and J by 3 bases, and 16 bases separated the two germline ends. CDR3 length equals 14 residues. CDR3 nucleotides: TGTGCCAGCACCCAAGTCACTGCAGACTACGAGCAGTACTTC. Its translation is CASTQVTADYEQYF.

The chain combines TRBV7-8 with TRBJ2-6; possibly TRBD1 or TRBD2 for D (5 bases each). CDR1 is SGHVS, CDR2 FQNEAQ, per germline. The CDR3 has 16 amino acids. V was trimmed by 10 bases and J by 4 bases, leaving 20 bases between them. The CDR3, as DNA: TGTGCCACATTATTGGGGGATTTCTTCGGGGCCAACGTCCTGACTTTC. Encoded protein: CATLLGDFFGANVLTF. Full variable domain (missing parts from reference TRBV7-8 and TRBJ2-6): GAGVSQSPRYKVAKRGQDVALRCDPISGHVSLFWYQQALGQGPEFLTYFQNEAQLDKSGLPSDRFFAERPEGSVSTLKIQRTQQEDSAVYLCATLLGDFFGANVLTFGAGSRLTVL.

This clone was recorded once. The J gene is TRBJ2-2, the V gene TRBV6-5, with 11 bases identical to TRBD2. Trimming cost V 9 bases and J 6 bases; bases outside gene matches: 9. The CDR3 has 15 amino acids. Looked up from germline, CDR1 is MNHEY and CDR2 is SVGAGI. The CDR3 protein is CASRLAGIKAGELFF. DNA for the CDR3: TGTGCCAGTCGACTAGCGGGAATCAAGGCCGGGGAGCTGTTTTTT.

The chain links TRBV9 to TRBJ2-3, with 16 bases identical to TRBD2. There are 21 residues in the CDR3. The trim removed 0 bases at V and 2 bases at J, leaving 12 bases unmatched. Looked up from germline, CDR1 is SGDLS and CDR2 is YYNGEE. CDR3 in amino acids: CASSVAFGGTSGRAFTDTQYF. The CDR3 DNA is TGTGCCAGCAGCGTAGCTTTTGGAGGGACTAGCGGGAGGGCCTTCACAGATACGCAGTATTTT.

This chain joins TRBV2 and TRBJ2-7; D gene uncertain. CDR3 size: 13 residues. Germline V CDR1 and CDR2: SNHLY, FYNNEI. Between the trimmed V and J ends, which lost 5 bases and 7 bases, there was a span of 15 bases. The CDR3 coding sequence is TGTGCCAGCAGTTATGACAAAAACCTGGAGCAGTACTTC. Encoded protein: CASSYDKNLEQYF.

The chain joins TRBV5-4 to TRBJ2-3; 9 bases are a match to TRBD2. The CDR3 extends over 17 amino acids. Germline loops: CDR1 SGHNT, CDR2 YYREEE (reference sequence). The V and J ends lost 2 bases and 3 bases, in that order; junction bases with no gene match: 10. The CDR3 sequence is CASSLLPPAGGTDTQYF. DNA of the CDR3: TGTGCCAGCAGCTTACTTCCTCCAGCGGGAGGAACAGATACGCAGTATTTT. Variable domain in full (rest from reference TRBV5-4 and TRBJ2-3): ETGVTQSPTHLIKTRGQQVTLRCSSQSGHNTVSWYQQALGQGPQFIFQYYREEENGRGNFPPRFSGLQFPNYSSELNVNALELDDSALYLCASSLLPPAGGTDTQYFGPGTRLTVL.

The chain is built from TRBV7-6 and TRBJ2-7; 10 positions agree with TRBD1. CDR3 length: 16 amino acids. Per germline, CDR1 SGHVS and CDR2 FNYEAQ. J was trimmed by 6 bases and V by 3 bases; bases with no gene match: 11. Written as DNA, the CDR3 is TGTGCCAGCAGCTTCCAAGGCGGGACAGGGGTTGGCGAGCAGTACTTC. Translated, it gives CASSFQGGTGVGEQYF. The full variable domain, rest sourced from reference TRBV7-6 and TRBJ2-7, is GAGVSQSPRYKVTKRGQDVALRCDPISGHVSLYWYRQALGQGPEFLTYFNYEAQQDKSGLPNDRFSAERPEGSISTLTIQRTEQRDSAMYRCASSFQGGTGVGEQYFGPGTRLTVT.

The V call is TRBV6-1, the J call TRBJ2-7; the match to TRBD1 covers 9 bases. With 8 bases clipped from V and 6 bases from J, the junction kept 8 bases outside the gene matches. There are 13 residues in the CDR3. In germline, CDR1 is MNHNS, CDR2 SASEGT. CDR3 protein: CASEGDRDIEQYF. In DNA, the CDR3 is TGTGCCAGCGAAGGGGACAGGGACATCGAGCAGTACTTC.

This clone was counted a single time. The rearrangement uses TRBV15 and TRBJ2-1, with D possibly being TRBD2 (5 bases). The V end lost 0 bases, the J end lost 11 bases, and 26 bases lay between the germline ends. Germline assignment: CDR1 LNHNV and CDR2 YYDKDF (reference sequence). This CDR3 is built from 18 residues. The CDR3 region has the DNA TGTGCCACCAGCAGAGACAATCAAAATTACGGGGTTTTCATTCAGCAGTTCTTC. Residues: CATSRDNQNYGVFIQQFF. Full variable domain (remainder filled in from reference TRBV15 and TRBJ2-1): DAMVIQNPRYQVTQFGKPVTLSCSQTLNHNVMYWYQQKSSQAPKLLFHYYDKDFNNEADTPDNFQSRRPNTSFCFLDIRSPGLGDTAMYLCATSRDNQNYGVFIQQFFGPGTRLTVL.

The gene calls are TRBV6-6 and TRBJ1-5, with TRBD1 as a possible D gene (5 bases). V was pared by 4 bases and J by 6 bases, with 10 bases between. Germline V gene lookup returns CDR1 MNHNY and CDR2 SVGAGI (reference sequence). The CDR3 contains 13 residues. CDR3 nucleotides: TGTGCCAGCAGTTCTCAGGGATCTCAGCCCCAGCATTTT. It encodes CASSSQGSQPQHF.

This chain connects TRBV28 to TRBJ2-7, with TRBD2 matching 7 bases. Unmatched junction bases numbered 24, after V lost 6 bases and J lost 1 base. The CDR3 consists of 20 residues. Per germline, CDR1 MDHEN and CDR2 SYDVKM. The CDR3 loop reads CASSPPLGPGLWGGSYEQYF. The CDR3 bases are TGTGCCAGCAGCCCTCCGTTGGGACCGGGATTGTGGGGGGGGTCCTACGAGCAGTACTTC. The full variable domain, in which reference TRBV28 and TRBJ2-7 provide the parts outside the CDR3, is DVKVTQSSRYLVKRTGEKVFLECVQDMDHENMFWYRQDPGLGLRLIYFSYDVKMKEKGDIPEGYSVSREKKERFSLILESASTNQTSMYLCASSPPLGPGLWGGSYEQYFGPGTRLTVT.

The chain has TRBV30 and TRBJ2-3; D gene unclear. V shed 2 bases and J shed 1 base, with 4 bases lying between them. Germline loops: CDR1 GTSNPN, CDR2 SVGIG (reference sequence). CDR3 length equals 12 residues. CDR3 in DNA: TGTGCCTGGAGTCTAGGCACAGATACGCAGTATTTT. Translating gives CAWSLGTDTQYF. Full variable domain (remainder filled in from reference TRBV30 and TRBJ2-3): SQTIHQWPATLVQPVGSPLSLECTVEGTSNPNLYWYRQAAGRGLQLLFYSVGIGQISSEVPQNLSASRPQDRQFILSSKKLLLSDSGFYLCAWSLGTDTQYFGPGTRLTVL.

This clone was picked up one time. The CDR3 protein is CSTWTSAGELFF. CDR3 nucleotides: TGCAGCACTTGGACTAGCGCCGGGGAGCTGTTTTTT. The chain couples TRBV29-1 to TRBJ2-2; 9 bases are a match to TRBD2. The CDR3 is 12 amino acids. Germline V gene lookup returns CDR1 SQVTM and CDR2 ANQGSEA. V was clipped by 8 bases and J by 6 bases; unmatched bases: 4.

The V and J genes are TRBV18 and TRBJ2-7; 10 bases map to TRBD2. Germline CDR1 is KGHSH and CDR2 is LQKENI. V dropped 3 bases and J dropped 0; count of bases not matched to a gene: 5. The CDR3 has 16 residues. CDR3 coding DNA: TGTGCCAGCTCACCCCTGTCTAGCGGGAGCTCCTACGAGCAGTACTTC. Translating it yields CASSPLSSGSSYEQYF.

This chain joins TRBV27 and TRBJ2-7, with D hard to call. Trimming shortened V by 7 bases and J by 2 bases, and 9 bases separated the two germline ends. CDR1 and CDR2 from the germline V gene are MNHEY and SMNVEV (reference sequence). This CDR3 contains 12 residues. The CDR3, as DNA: TGTGCCAGCATCAGTGGTACCTACGAGCAGTACTTC. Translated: CASISGTYEQYF.